These 21 T cell receptor beta chains were sequenced from one sample in a study of cytotoxic CD8 clonotypes in ibrutinib-treated CLL. Assay used: immunoSEQ multiplex PCR; TCRdb lists only in-frame clones, some missing. Altogether about 250,000 clones are present, 70% being singletons, with the ten largest covering over 15%. Material: PBMCs, obtained after 24 months of ibrutinib treatment. These receptors all come from a human donor with chronic lymphocytic leukemia.

V and J are TRBV27 and TRBJ1-3; D unclear. The CDR3 spans 15 residues. Trimming took off 4 bases at V and 3 bases at J, with 13 bases between the two ends. Germline values: CDR1 MNHEY, CDR2 SMNVEV (reference sequence). This chain's CDR3 is CASSSGTGGGNTIYF. For the CDR3, the DNA is TGTGCCAGCAGTTCCGGTACGGGCGGTGGAAACACCATATATTTT.

This chain links TRBV28 with TRBJ1-2; a possible D gene is TRBD1 (6 bases). This CDR3 is 13 amino acids long. V was clipped by 8 bases and J by 12 bases, with 22 bases between them. Germline assignment: CDR1 MDHEN and CDR2 SYDVKM. CDR3 protein: CASSYERGYGDTF. CDR3 bases: TGTGCCAGCTCCTACGAAAGGGGGTATGGGGACACCTTC.

The rearrangement uses TRBV19 and TRBJ2-1, with 7 bases fitting TRBD2. With 1 base clipped from V and 0 bases from J, the junction kept 3 bases outside the gene matches. The germline V gene encodes CDR1 LNHDA and CDR2 SQIVND (reference sequence). The CDR3 is 16 residues long. The CDR3: CASSIGREISYNEQFF. CDR3 in DNA: TGTGCCAGTAGTATAGGGCGGGAGATCTCCTACAATGAGCAGTTCTTC.

The chain links TRBV19 to TRBJ1-5; D may be TRBD1 (5 bases). Trimming shortened V by 3 bases and J by 8 bases, and 20 bases separated the two germline ends. Germline loops: CDR1 LNHDA, CDR2 SQIVND (reference sequence). The CDR3 sequence is 16 residues long. The CDR3, as DNA: TGTGCCAGTAGTATGGAAAACCAATCGGGGCGAGAGCCCCAGCATTTT. It specifies CASSMENQSGREPQHF.

This clone showed up just a few times. This sequence joins TRBV27 and TRBJ1-2; tentatively, D is TRBD1 (6 bases). The CDR3 is 12 residues long. Trimming shortened V by 5 bases and J by 2 bases, and 6 bases separated the two germline ends. Germline V gene sequence: CDR1 MNHEY, CDR2 SMNVEV (reference sequence). The CDR3, as DNA: TGTGCCAGCAGTACAGGGAACTATGGCTACACCTTC. It translates to CASSTGNYGYTF.

The chain joins TRBV28 to TRBJ1-4, with TRBD1 identical over 7 bases. Germline V gives CDR1 MDHEN, CDR2 SYDVKM. The CDR3 has 15 amino acids. The V gene end was trimmed by 2 bases and the J gene end by 7 bases; junction bases not matched to a gene: 7. CDR3 nucleotide sequence: TGTGCCAGCAGTTTACCGACCCGACAGGGTGAAAAACTGTTTTTT. It specifies CASSLPTRQGEKLFF.

The chain combines TRBV5-1 with TRBJ1-1, with no clear D. The CDR3 extends over 14 amino acids. V shed 1 base and J shed 1 base, with 8 bases lying between them. CDR1 SGHRS and CDR2 YFSETQ come from the germline V gene. The CDR3 bases are TGCGCCAGCAGCTTGCAGACGGGGAACACTGAAGCTTTCTTT. It is translated as CASSLQTGNTEAFF.

J is TRBJ2-5 and V is TRBV30; 8 nucleotides match TRBD2. This CDR3 contains 15 residues. V shed 3 bases and J 5 bases; nucleotides not matched to a gene: 11. Germline assignment: CDR1 GTSNPN and CDR2 SVGIG (reference sequence). This chain's CDR3 is CAWSHTSGGLETQYF. The DNA of the CDR3 is TGTGCCTGGAGCCACACTAGCGGAGGTTTGGAGACCCAGTACTTC.

The rearrangement uses TRBV28 and TRBJ1-3; D not resolved. V lost 2 bases and J lost 0, with 8 bases in between. CDR1 and CDR2 from the germline V gene are MDHEN and SYDVKM. CDR3 length equals 15 residues. CDR3 sequence reads: CASSLPGYSGNTIYF. The CDR3 DNA follows: TGTGCCAGCAGTTTACCCGGTTACTCTGGAAACACCATATATTTT.

J is TRBJ2-2 and V is TRBV5-6; D uncertain. CDR1 is SGHDT, CDR2 YYEEEE, per germline. This CDR3 comprises 13 residues. The V end was cut by 0 bases, the J end by 6 bases, with 6 bases between. CDR3 nucleotide sequence: TGTGCCAGCAGCTTGGGATGGGCCGGGGAGCTGTTTTTT. Protein: CASSLGWAGELFF.

The chain joins TRBV2 to TRBJ2-2; D may be TRBD1 or TRBD2 (5 bases each). The germline CDR1 and CDR2 sequences are SNHLY and FYNNEI. V was trimmed by 6 bases and J by 3 bases, leaving 11 bases between them. This CDR3 has 14 amino acids. CDR3 sequence: CASRVQGDTGELFF. CDR3 in DNA: TGTGCCAGCAGGGTTCAGGGAGACACCGGGGAGCTGTTTTTT.

The chain has TRBV7-3 and TRBJ2-2; 14 bases agree with TRBD2. The germline V gene has CDR1 SGHTA and CDR2 FQGTGA. This CDR3 has 15 residues. V was clipped by 5 bases and J by 9 bases; unmatched bases: 5. The CDR3 DNA follows: TGTGCCAGCAGCCCCGGGACTAGCGGGAGTAGGGAGCTGTTTTTT. Amino acid sequence: CASSPGTSGSRELFF.

The chain links TRBV28 to TRBJ2-1; 7 bases align to TRBD1. The CDR3 is 14 amino acids. The ends lost 3 bases at V and 10 bases at J; junction bases unmatched: 9. The germline CDR1 and CDR2 sequences are MDHEN and SYDVKM. The CDR3 coding sequence is TGTGCCAGCAGTTTGACAGGGAGAGGTGAAGAGCAGTTCTTC. Its protein product is CASSLTGRGEEQFF.

The rearrangement links TRBV15 to TRBJ2-6; no clear D. Germline lookup yields CDR1 LNHNV and CDR2 YYDKDF (reference sequence). V was clipped by 5 bases and J by 3 bases, with 5 bases between them. This CDR3 is 13 amino acids long. The CDR3 DNA reads as TGTGCCACCAGCCCGGGTGGGGCCAACGTCCTGACTTTC. Protein: CATSPGGANVLTF.

V and J are TRBV2 and TRBJ2-7; 8 bases match TRBD2. The germline gives CDR1 SNHLY, CDR2 FYNNEI. The CDR3 is 12 amino acids. J was trimmed by 6 bases and V by 7 bases; bases with no gene match: 5. CDR3 protein: CASKRAGGEQYF. The CDR3, as DNA: TGTGCCAGCAAAAGGGCGGGGGGCGAGCAGTACTTC.

V gene TRBV27 combines with J gene TRBJ2-7, with D hard to call. The germline gives CDR1 MNHEY, CDR2 SMNVEV (reference sequence). Trimming pared 4 bases from V and 3 bases from J, leaving 7 bases between. This CDR3 has 12 residues. The DNA of the CDR3 is TGTGCCAGCAGTTCTACCTACTACGAGCAGTACTTC. Protein: CASSSTYYEQYF.

This clone was counted once. This chain joins TRBV19 and TRBJ1-4, with D hard to call. Germline V lookup: CDR1 LNHDA, CDR2 SQIVND (reference sequence). The germline V and J ends were trimmed by 5 bases and 0 bases, with 10 bases remaining between them. The CDR3 extends over 15 amino acids. CDR3 DNA sequence: TGTGCCAGTAGTTCCCAGGCTGCAACTAATGAAAAACTGTTTTTT. Translation: CASSSQAATNEKLFF.

The sample holds a few counts of this clone. This sequence joins TRBV9 and TRBJ2-3, with D unresolved. Trimming removed 3 bases at V and 1 base at J, with 9 bases between. This CDR3 contains 14 residues. The germline V gene encodes CDR1 SGDLS and CDR2 YYNGEE. The CDR3 reads CASSARTGTDTQYF. CDR3 DNA sequence: TGTGCCAGCAGCGCCCGGACGGGCACAGATACGCAGTATTTT.

In this sample, this clone turned up a few times. The V and J genes are TRBV19 and TRBJ1-2; the D gene is possibly TRBD1 (5 bases). Germline CDR1 is LNHDA and CDR2 is SQIVND (reference sequence). CDR3 length: 15 amino acids. Trimming stripped 6 bases from V and 3 bases from J, with 17 bases between. The CDR3 protein is CASRHQAVGDYGYTF. The CDR3 DNA reads TGTGCCAGTAGGCACCAGGCGGTGGGGGACTATGGCTACACCTTC.

This clone has more than one count but fewer than ten. V and J are TRBV9 and TRBJ1-4, with D possibly TRBD1 on 5 matching bases. In germline, CDR1 is SGDLS, CDR2 YYNGEE. With 0 bases removed from V and 8 bases from J, the gap between germline ends came to 14 bases. CDR3 size: 15 residues. This CDR3 reads CASSVAGVDKEKLFF. CDR3 nucleotide sequence: TGTGCCAGCAGCGTAGCGGGGGTGGATAAGGAAAAACTGTTTTTT.

V is TRBV27 and J is TRBJ1-5; TRBD1 matches at 8 bases. The CDR3 runs 14 residues. Germline CDR1 reads MNHEY; CDR2 reads SMNVEV (reference sequence). Trimming at V came to 8 bases and at J to 1 base, leaving 4 bases not matched to a gene. The CDR3 loop is CASATGASNQPQHF. The DNA of the CDR3 is TGTGCCAGCGCGACAGGGGCCAGCAATCAGCCCCAGCATTTT.